This TCR beta chain was captured in a study of graft-versus-host responses after intestinal transplantation. Findings and limits, study-wide: The presence of high graft-versus-host to host-versus-graft clonal ratios in allografts characterized patients with graft-donor T cell macrochimerism. GvH clonotypes were identified within recipient marrow, with a subset emerging first in ileum or blood.

CDR1 is SGHRS, CDR2 YFSETQ, per germline. The CDR3 totals 15 residues. Trimming cost V 5 bases and J 5 bases; bases outside gene matches: 8. Worth noting for this clone: What it binds is not known.

Only in-frame clones appear in the TCRdb table, and some are missing; sequencing was by immunoSEQ multiplex PCR. The sample has around 30,000 clones, roughly 85% seen once. The source material was PBMCs, sampled almost 29 days after intestinal transplant. The chain couples TRBV5-1 to TRBJ2-5; 11 nucleotides match TRBD2. The source is a human patient who received an intestinal transplant, so some T cells may come from the graft donor. This CDR3 is CASSKTSGKGETQYF. In DNA form, the CDR3 reads TGCGCCAGCAGTAAGACTAGCGGGAAGGGGGAGACCCAGTACTTC.